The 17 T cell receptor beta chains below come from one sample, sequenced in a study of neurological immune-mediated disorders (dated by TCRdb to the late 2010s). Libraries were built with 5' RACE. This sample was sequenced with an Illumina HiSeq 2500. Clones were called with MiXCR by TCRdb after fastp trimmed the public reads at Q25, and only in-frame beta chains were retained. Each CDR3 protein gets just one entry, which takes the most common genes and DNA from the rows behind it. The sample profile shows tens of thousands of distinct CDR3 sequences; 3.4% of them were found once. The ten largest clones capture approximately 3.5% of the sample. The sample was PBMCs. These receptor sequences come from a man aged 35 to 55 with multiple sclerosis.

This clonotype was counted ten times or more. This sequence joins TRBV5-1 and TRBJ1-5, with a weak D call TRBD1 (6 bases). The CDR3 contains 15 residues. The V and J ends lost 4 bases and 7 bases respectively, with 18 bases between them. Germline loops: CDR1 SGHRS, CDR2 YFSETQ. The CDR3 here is CASSLSWTAAQPQHF. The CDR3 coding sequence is TGCGCCAGCAGCCTCTCCTGGACAGCGGCACAGCCCCAGCATTTT.

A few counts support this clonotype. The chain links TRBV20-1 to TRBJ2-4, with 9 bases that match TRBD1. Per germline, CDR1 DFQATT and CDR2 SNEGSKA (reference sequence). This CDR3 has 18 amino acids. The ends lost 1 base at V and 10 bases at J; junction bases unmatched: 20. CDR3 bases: TGCAGTGCTAGAGCCCTGACAGGGGGTTACCAGCGAGGAAAAATTCAGTACTTC. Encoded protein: CSARALTGGYQRGKIQYF.

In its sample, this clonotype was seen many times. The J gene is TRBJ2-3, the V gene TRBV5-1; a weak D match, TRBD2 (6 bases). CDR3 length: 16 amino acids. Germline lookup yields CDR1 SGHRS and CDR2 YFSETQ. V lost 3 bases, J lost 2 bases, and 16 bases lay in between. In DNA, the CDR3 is TGCGCCAGCAGCTCCCCCCCTAGCGCCAACACAGATACGCAGTATTTT. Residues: CASSSPPSANTDTQYF.

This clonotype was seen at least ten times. CDR3 nucleotide sequence: TGTGCCAGCAGCGCGGACAGGGTCAACTATGGCTACACCTTC. Its translation is CASSADRVNYGYTF. J is TRBJ1-2 and V is TRBV7-9; TRBD1 matches 8 bases. V lost 5 bases, J lost 2 bases, and 4 bases stayed unmatched. This CDR3 is built from 14 residues. In germline, CDR1 is SEHNR, CDR2 FQNEAQ (reference sequence). The variable domain in full, completed from reference TRBV7-9 and TRBJ1-2, reads DTGVSQNPRHKITKRGQNVTFRCDPISEHNRLYWYRQTLGQGPEFLTYFQNEAQLEKSRLLSDRFSAERPKGSFSTLEIQRTEQGDSAMYLCASSADRVNYGYTFGSGTRLTVV.

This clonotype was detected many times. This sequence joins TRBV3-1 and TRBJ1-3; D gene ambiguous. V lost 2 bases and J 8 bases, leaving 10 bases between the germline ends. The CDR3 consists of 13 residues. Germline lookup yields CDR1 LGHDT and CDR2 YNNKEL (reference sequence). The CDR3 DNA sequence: TGTGCCAGCAGCCAACGCACAAAGGACACCATATATTTT. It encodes CASSQRTKDTIYF. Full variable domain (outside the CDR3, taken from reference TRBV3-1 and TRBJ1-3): DTAVSQTPKYLVTQMGNDKSIKCEQNLGHDTMYWYKQDSKKFLKIMFSYNNKELIINETVPNRFSPKSPDKAHLNLHINSLELGDSAVYFCASSQRTKDTIYFGEGSWLTVV.

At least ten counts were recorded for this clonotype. The CDR3 DNA reads TGTGCCAGCAGCGTGACAGGGGGGTTTCCGAGCGACGGGGAGCTGTTTTTT. Translation gives CASSVTGGFPSDGELFF. The J gene is TRBJ2-2, the V gene TRBV7-6, with 9 bases lining up with TRBD1. The length of the CDR3 is 17 residues. Germline assignment: CDR1 SGHVS and CDR2 FNYEAQ. Trimming removed 5 bases from V and 7 bases from J; junction bases left unmatched: 14. Based on the CDR3 plus reference TRBV7-6 and TRBJ2-2, the full variable domain is GAGVSQSPRYKVTKRGQDVALRCDPISGHVSLYWYRQALGQGPEFLTYFNYEAQQDKSGLPNDRFSAERPEGSISTLTIQRTEQRDSAMYRCASSVTGGFPSDGELFFGEGSRLTVL.

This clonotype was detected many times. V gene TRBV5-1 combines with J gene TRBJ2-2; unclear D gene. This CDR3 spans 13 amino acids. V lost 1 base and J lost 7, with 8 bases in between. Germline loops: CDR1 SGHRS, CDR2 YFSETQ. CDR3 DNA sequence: TGCGCCAGCAGCTTGCCTGGCATCGGGGAGCTGTTTTTT. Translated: CASSLPGIGELFF.

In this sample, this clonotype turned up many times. The CDR3 DNA follows: TGCGCCAGCAGCTTGGGCCGGGGAGACTCCTACGAGCAGTACTTC. This translates into CASSLGRGDSYEQYF. The V gene is TRBV5-1, the J gene TRBJ2-7, with a weak D call TRBD2 (5 bases). Germline V gene lookup returns CDR1 SGHRS and CDR2 YFSETQ. V was pared by 0 bases and J by 0 bases, with 10 bases between. There are 15 residues in the CDR3.

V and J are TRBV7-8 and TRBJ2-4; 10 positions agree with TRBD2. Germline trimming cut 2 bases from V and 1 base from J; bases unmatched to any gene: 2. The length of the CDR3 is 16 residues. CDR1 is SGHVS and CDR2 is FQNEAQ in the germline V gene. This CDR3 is CASSLIAGGAKNIQYF. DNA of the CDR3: TGTGCCAGCAGCTTAATAGCGGGAGGCGCCAAAAACATTCAGTACTTC.

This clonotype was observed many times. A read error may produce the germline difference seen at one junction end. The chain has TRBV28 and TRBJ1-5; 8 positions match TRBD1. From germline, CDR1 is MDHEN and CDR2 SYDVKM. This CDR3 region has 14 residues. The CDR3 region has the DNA TGTGCCAGCAGTTTAGACAGGGGCAATAAGACCCAGAATTTT. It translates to CASSLDRGNKTQNF.

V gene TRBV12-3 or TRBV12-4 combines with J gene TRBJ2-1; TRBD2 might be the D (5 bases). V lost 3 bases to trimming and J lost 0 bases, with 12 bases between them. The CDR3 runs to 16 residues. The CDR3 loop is CASSLRALSSYNEQFF. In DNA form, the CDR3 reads TGTGCCAGCAGTTTGAGGGCCTTAAGCTCCTACAATGAGCAGTTCTTC.

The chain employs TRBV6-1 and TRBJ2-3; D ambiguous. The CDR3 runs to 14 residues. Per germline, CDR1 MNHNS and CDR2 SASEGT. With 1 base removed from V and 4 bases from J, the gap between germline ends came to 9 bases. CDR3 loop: CASSEVPGADTQYF. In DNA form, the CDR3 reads TGTGCCAGCAGTGAAGTTCCAGGAGCAGATACGCAGTATTTT.

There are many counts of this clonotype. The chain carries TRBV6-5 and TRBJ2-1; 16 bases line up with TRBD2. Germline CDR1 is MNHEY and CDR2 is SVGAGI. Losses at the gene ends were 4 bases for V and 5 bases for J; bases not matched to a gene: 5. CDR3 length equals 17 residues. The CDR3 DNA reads TGTGCCAGCAGTTCCGGGACTAGCGGGAGGGGCAACAATGAGCAGTTCTTC. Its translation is CASSSGTSGRGNNEQFF.

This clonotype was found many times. The CDR3 DNA follows: TGCAGTGCTAGAGATCAAAGCTCCTATAATTCACCCCTCCACTTT. Encoded protein: CSARDQSSYNSPLHF. The chain joins TRBV20-1 to TRBJ1-6; no clear D. V was cut by 0 bases and J by 0 bases, with 6 bases left in between. In germline, CDR1 is DFQATT, CDR2 SNEGSKA (reference sequence). The CDR3 loop spans 15 amino acids.

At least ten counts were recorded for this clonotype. The CDR3 nucleotides read TGCGCCAGCAGCGGGAGCGGGGGGGACACAGATACGCAGTATTTT. Its translation is CASSGSGGDTDTQYF. The chain links TRBV5-1 to TRBJ2-3; 10 bases map to TRBD2. The CDR3 covers 15 residues. Germline loops: CDR1 SGHRS, CDR2 YFSETQ. V was clipped by 4 bases and J by 2 bases; unmatched bases: 4.

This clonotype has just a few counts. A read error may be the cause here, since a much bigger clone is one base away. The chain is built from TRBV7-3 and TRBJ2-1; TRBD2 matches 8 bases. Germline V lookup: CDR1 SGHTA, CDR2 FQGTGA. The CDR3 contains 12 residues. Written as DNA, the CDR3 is TGTGACAGCGGGACTAGAAAGGGTGAGCAGTTCTTC. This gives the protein CDSGTRKGEQFF.

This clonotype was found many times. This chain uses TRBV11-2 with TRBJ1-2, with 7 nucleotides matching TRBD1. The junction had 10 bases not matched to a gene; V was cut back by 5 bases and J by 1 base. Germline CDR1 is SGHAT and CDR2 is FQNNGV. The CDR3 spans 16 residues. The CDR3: CASSVQGLPLNYGYTF. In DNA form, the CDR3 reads TGTGCCAGCAGCGTACAGGGGCTTCCTCTTAACTATGGCTACACCTTC.